Following are 21 T cell receptor beta chains from one sample sequenced in a study of cytomegalovirus exposure and HLA in healthy donors. The primer mix had 60 Vbeta and 13 Jbeta primers. Assay: immunoSEQ multiplex PCR; the TCRdb copy retains only in-frame clones and omits some. Here the sample table reports 150,000 or so clones. Input material: PBMCs. All receptors come from a man aged 30 to 39 in good health and CMV-seronegative.

V and J are TRBV5-8 and TRBJ1-5; TRBD1 might be the D (5 bases). Between the trimmed V and J ends, which lost 2 bases and 7 bases, there was a span of 16 bases. Looked up from germline, CDR1 is SGHTS and CDR2 is YDEGEE. There are 15 residues in the CDR3. The CDR3 DNA follows: TGTGCCAGCAGCTTACTCGACAGAGGCCTCCAGCCCCAGCATTTT. It encodes CASSLLDRGLQPQHF.

The genes are TRBV10-1 and TRBJ2-1, with D uncertain. Germline values: CDR1 WNHNN, CDR2 SYGVQD (reference sequence). This CDR3 has 15 amino acids. The V end lost 3 bases, the J end lost 0 bases, and 9 bases lay between the germline ends. This CDR3 reads CASSDGAGSYNEQFF. CDR3 nucleotides: TGCGCCAGCAGTGACGGAGCCGGCTCCTACAATGAGCAGTTCTTC.

The chain links TRBV7-8 to TRBJ2-7, with D perhaps TRBD1 (6 bases). The CDR3 is 16 residues long. Germline assignment: CDR1 SGHVS and CDR2 FQNEAQ. V lost 1 base and J 0 bases, leaving 13 bases between the germline ends. The CDR3 here is CASSLVGDRFSYEQYF. DNA for the CDR3: TGTGCCAGCAGCTTAGTGGGTGACAGGTTCTCCTACGAGCAGTACTTC.

The gene calls are TRBV5-4 and TRBJ1-1; 8 bases map to TRBD1. Looked up from germline, CDR1 is SGHNT and CDR2 is YYREEE (reference sequence). The CDR3 has 14 residues. V was clipped by 0 bases and J by 4 bases; unmatched bases: 2. CDR3 protein: CASSLGTGGTEAFF. CDR3 nucleotides: TGTGCCAGCAGCTTGGGCACAGGGGGCACTGAAGCTTTCTTT.

The gene calls are TRBV5-4 and TRBJ2-1, with 15 bases lining up with TRBD2. V dropped 0 bases and J dropped 4; count of bases not matched to a gene: 5. Looked up from germline, CDR1 is SGHNT and CDR2 is YYREEE (reference sequence). The CDR3 runs 18 residues. The CDR3 nucleotides are TGTGCCAGCAGCTTGGTAAGGACTAGCGGGAGGGAATACAATGAGCAGTTCTTC. This gives the protein CASSLVRTSGREYNEQFF.

The rearrangement uses TRBV7-3 and TRBJ2-1; 8 positions match TRBD2. Germline CDR1 reads SGHTA; CDR2 reads FQGTGA. With V trimmed by 1 base and J by 7 bases, 12 bases remained unmatched. The CDR3 loop spans 17 amino acids. The CDR3: CASSLIGSSGIHNEQFF. The CDR3 DNA reads as TGTGCCAGCAGCTTAATCGGAAGTAGCGGGATACATAATGAGCAGTTCTTC.

This chain uses TRBV5-6 with TRBJ2-1, with 9 positions matching TRBD2. The V segment lost 4 bases and the J segment 10 bases; nucleotides outside the gene matches: 18. This CDR3 is built from 17 residues. From germline, CDR1 is SGHDT and CDR2 YYEEEE. The CDR3: CASSPGLAFSRSLEQFF. CDR3 sequence (DNA): TGTGCCAGCAGCCCTGGACTAGCGTTCTCCAGAAGCCTAGAGCAGTTCTTC.

This sequence joins TRBV5-1 and TRBJ1-2, with 7 bases matching TRBD1. Germline lookup yields CDR1 SGHRS and CDR2 YFSETQ. The CDR3 sequence is 15 residues long. V was pared by 0 bases and J by 7 bases, with 9 bases of the junction left unmatched. The CDR3 loop reads CASSLDRGSEAGYTF. The DNA of the CDR3 is TGCGCCAGCAGCTTGGACAGGGGCAGTGAGGCTGGCTACACCTTC.

The gene calls are TRBV7-2 and TRBJ2-7; maybe TRBD2 (5 bases). This CDR3 comprises 13 residues. The V and J ends lost 8 bases and 9 bases respectively, with 20 bases between them. Germline-derived CDR1 and CDR2 are SGHTA and FQGNSA. The CDR3 loop reads CASEGSTYERQYF. CDR3 DNA: TGTGCCAGCGAGGGATCGACCTACGAGCGGCAGTACTTC.

The chain carries TRBV5-1 and TRBJ2-3, with 7 bases identical to TRBD1. Germline V gene sequence: CDR1 SGHRS, CDR2 YFSETQ. This CDR3 region has 15 residues. The V gene end was trimmed by 0 bases and the J gene end by 2 bases; junction bases not matched to a gene: 3. The CDR3 reads CASSLAGQPTDTQYF. Here the CDR3 DNA reads TGCGCCAGCAGCTTGGCGGGACAGCCCACAGATACGCAGTATTTT.

The V gene is TRBV5-6, the J gene TRBJ2-5; no reliable D call. The V gene's germline CDR1 is SGHDT and CDR2 YYEEEE. This CDR3 region has 15 residues. V shed 4 bases and J shed 2 bases, with 15 bases lying between them. The CDR3 sequence is CASSEPTSFQETQYF. DNA for the CDR3: TGTGCCAGCAGCGAACCGACAAGTTTTCAAGAGACCCAGTACTTC. Drawing the rest from reference TRBV5-6 and TRBJ2-5, the complete variable domain is DAGVTQSPTHLIKTRGQQVTLRCSPKSGHDTVSWYQQALGQGPQFIFQYYEEEERQRGNFPDRFSGHQFPNYSSELNVNALLLGDSALYLCASSEPTSFQETQYFGPGTRLLVL.

This rearrangement joins TRBV27 to TRBJ2-2, with 9 bases aligning to TRBD2. This CDR3 has 17 amino acids. Germline lookup yields CDR1 MNHEY and CDR2 SMNVEV (reference sequence). Trimming took 2 bases from V and 6 from J; bases not matched to a gene: 10. The CDR3 DNA reads as TGTGCCAGCAGTTTAAGTTGGGCTAGCGGGATCGCCGGGGAGCTGTTTTTT. Translation: CASSLSWASGIAGELFF.

CDR3 sequence: CASSGATTHNEQFF. CDR3 sequence (DNA): TGTGCCAGCAGCGGAGCAACTACCCACAATGAGCAGTTCTTC. V usage is TRBV7-2 and J usage is TRBJ2-1; D is undetermined. This CDR3 comprises 14 residues. Germline V CDR1 and CDR2: SGHTA, FQGNSA. V was pared by 5 bases and J by 5 bases, with 13 bases between.

A word on this clone: Germline and junction disagree at one end, which may indicate a read error. This chain links TRBV6-1 with TRBJ2-3; the match to TRBD1 covers 7 bases. Germline CDR1 is MNHNS and CDR2 is SASEGT. The CDR3 is 13 amino acids. CDR3 nucleotide sequence: TGTGCCGGCAGCTTAAGACAGGGAGATACGCAGTATTTT. It yields the protein CAGSLRQGDTQYF.

This chain links TRBV28 with TRBJ2-6, with TRBD1 matching 7 bases. V shed 6 bases and J 0 bases; nucleotides not matched to a gene: 17. The CDR3 is made up of 20 amino acids. The germline V gene encodes CDR1 MDHEN and CDR2 SYDVKM. This CDR3 is CASSREITQGVLSGANVLTF. Written as DNA, the CDR3 is TGTGCCAGCAGCCGCGAAATAACTCAGGGGGTTCTCTCTGGGGCCAACGTCCTGACTTTC.

The CDR3 sequence: CASRGDRSGYEQYF. The CDR3 nucleotides read TGTGCCAGCAGGGGGGACAGGAGTGGCTACGAGCAGTACTTC. The chain is built from TRBV28 and TRBJ2-7; 8 nucleotides match TRBD1. Germline values: CDR1 MDHEN, CDR2 SYDVKM. Germline trimming cut 6 bases from V and 3 bases from J; bases unmatched to any gene: 7. The CDR3 spans 14 residues.

This sequence joins TRBV5-1 and TRBJ1-2; 8 bases line up with TRBD1. CDR1 is SGHRS and CDR2 is YFSETQ in the germline V gene. The CDR3 consists of 12 residues. V dropped 3 bases and J dropped 8; count of bases not matched to a gene: 3. The CDR3 protein is CASSSDRDGYTF. The CDR3 nucleotides read TGCGCCAGCAGCTCGGACAGGGACGGCTACACCTTC.

V gene TRBV6-6 combines with J gene TRBJ2-5; D may be TRBD2 (6 bases). The CDR3 contains 14 residues. V gave up 7 bases and J gave up 2 bases, with 14 bases separating them. Germline V gives CDR1 MNHNY, CDR2 SVGAGI (reference sequence). CDR3 nucleotides: TGTGCCAGCACCATTACGGAGGGACAAGAGACCCAGTACTTC. It translates to CASTITEGQETQYF.

V gene TRBV28 combines with J gene TRBJ1-5, with D possibly being TRBD1 (5 bases). Germline V lookup: CDR1 MDHEN, CDR2 SYDVKM. The V end lost 3 bases, the J end lost 0 bases, and 18 bases lay between the germline ends. The CDR3 extends over 18 amino acids. The CDR3 protein is CASSFSTGGVYSNQPQHF. The CDR3 DNA sequence: TGTGCCAGCAGTTTCAGCACAGGAGGGGTATATAGCAATCAGCCCCAGCATTTT.

Regarding this clone: The identical CDR3 is also encoded by other nucleotide sequences in the sample. This rearrangement joins TRBV7-3 to TRBJ2-5; 10 bases match TRBD1. The CDR3 sequence is 13 residues long. J gave up 5 bases and V 4 bases, and 1 base lay outside the gene matches. Germline CDR1 is SGHTA and CDR2 is FQGTGA. The chain's CDR3 is CASSSGQGETQYF. The CDR3 DNA reads TGTGCCAGCAGCTCGGGACAGGGGGAGACCCAGTACTTC. Using reference TRBV7-3 and TRBJ2-5 for the parts outside the CDR3, the full variable domain is GAGVSQTPSNKVTEKGKYVELRCDPISGHTALYWYRQSLGQGPEFLIYFQGTGAADDSGLPNDRFFAVRPEGSVSTLKIQRTERGDSAVYLCASSSGQGETQYFGPGTRLLVL.

About this clone: In the same sample, other DNA sequences code for this CDR3. The V gene is TRBV27, the J gene TRBJ1-1, with 7 bases fitting TRBD1. V gave up 0 bases and J gave up 3 bases; unmatched junction bases: 1. Germline-derived CDR1 and CDR2 are MNHEY and SMNVEV (reference sequence). The CDR3 spans 14 residues. The CDR3 here is CASSLSQGDTEAFF. The CDR3, as DNA: TGTGCCAGCAGTTTATCGCAGGGGGACACTGAAGCTTTCTTT.